Described below is a single T cell receptor (beta chain) sequence and its context. This entry is derived from a study of T cells in Graves' hyperthyroidism and ophthalmopathy. TCR beta CDR3 region amplification was performed from RNA transcripts. When the TCR CDR3 underwent first-round RT-PCR, the HTBI primer set was used. In TCRdb, the multiplex PCR reads were re-called with MiXCR into one record per CDR3 protein. Among roughly 500,000 distinct CDR3 sequences, more than 45% were seen once, and the ten largest hold 15% to 20%. The germline V gene has CDR1 LNHDA and CDR2 SQIVND (reference sequence). The CDR3 sequence is 12 residues long.

Sequencing was carried out using peripheral blood or thyroid tissue (not recorded which). This sequence originates from an adult woman with Graves' disease, either hyperthyroidism or ophthalmopathy (not recorded which). The rearrangement uses TRBV19 and TRBJ1-5; 8 nucleotides line up with TRBD1. The CDR3 nucleotides read TGTGGGACAGGGAGACGAGATCAGCCCCAGCATTTT. This gives the protein CGTGRRDQPQHF.